What follows is one T cell receptor beta chain and its context. The data stem from a study of blood T cell repertoires in COVID-19. Assay used: immunoSEQ multiplex PCR; TCRdb lists only in-frame clones, some missing. The table shows fewer than 300,000 clones, with 80% to 95% occurring only once. All recovered Cohort 3 donors got two negative PCRs, got clearance, or saw symptom resolution. V gave up 5 bases and J gave up 4 bases; unmatched junction bases: 9. Germline assignment: CDR1 SEHNR and CDR2 FQNEAQ (reference sequence). The CDR3 consists of 17 residues. The clonotype was recovered from a young woman who had recovered from COVID-19. Sample: PBMCs or T cells enriched from blood (not recorded which). This chain connects TRBV7-9 to TRBJ2-1; TRBD2 agrees at 12 bases. DNA of the CDR3: TGTGCCAGCAGCCGATCAGGACTAGCGGGATCTTACAATGAGCAGTTCTTC. Its protein product is CASSRSGLAGSYNEQFF. Drawing the rest from reference TRBV7-9 and TRBJ2-1, the complete variable domain is DTGVSQNPRHKITKRGQNVTFRCDPISEHNRLYWYRQTLGQGPEFLTYFQNEAQLEKSRLLSDRFSAERPKGSFSTLEIQRTEQGDSAMYLCASSRSGLAGSYNEQFFGPGTRLTVL.